This T cell receptor (beta chain) is from a study of beta chain features in type 1 diabetes. Overall study: Patients and healthy donors were similar in age, gender and cell yields.

Study outcomes and limitations: The study notes PCR might favor shorter templates equally in patients and controls. Moderate but significant shortening of TCRB CDR3s was recorded in all four CD4+ subsets from Type 1 diabetes patients.

Of the isolated RNA, all was reverse transcribed, and so the sequenced material was expressed TCRB transcripts. Produced via immunoSEQ multiplex PCR; TCRdb's table is partial and in-frame only. Of around 340,000 clones listed, 9.3% are singletons. On average, the one heparinised blood draw given by each donor was approximately 0.12 L. Central memory, naive, regulatory and stem cell-like memory CD4+ cells were sorted by CD45RO/CCR7/CD25/CD127/CD95/CD27. This clone has only a few counts. The target antigen is unknown. This clonotype originated in a man younger than 40 with type 1 diabetes. Sequencing was performed on central memory CD4+ T cells from blood.

Here the CDR3 reads CASSPPGTALSYEQYF. CDR3 DNA sequence: TGTGCCAGCTCACCACCTGGGACAGCCCTCTCCTACGAGCAGTACTTC. This chain joins TRBV18 and TRBJ2-7; TRBD1 matches at 7 bases. The ends lost 0 bases at V and 0 bases at J; junction bases unmatched: 5. From germline, CDR1 is KGHSH and CDR2 LQKENI. This CDR3 comprises 16 residues. Filled out from reference TRBV18 and TRBJ2-7, the complete variable domain reads NAGVMQNPRHLVRRRGQEARLRCSPMKGHSHVYWYRQLPEEGLKFMVYLQKENIIDESGMPKERFSAEFPKEGPSILRIQQVVRGDSAAYFCASSPPGTALSYEQYFGPGTRLTVT.